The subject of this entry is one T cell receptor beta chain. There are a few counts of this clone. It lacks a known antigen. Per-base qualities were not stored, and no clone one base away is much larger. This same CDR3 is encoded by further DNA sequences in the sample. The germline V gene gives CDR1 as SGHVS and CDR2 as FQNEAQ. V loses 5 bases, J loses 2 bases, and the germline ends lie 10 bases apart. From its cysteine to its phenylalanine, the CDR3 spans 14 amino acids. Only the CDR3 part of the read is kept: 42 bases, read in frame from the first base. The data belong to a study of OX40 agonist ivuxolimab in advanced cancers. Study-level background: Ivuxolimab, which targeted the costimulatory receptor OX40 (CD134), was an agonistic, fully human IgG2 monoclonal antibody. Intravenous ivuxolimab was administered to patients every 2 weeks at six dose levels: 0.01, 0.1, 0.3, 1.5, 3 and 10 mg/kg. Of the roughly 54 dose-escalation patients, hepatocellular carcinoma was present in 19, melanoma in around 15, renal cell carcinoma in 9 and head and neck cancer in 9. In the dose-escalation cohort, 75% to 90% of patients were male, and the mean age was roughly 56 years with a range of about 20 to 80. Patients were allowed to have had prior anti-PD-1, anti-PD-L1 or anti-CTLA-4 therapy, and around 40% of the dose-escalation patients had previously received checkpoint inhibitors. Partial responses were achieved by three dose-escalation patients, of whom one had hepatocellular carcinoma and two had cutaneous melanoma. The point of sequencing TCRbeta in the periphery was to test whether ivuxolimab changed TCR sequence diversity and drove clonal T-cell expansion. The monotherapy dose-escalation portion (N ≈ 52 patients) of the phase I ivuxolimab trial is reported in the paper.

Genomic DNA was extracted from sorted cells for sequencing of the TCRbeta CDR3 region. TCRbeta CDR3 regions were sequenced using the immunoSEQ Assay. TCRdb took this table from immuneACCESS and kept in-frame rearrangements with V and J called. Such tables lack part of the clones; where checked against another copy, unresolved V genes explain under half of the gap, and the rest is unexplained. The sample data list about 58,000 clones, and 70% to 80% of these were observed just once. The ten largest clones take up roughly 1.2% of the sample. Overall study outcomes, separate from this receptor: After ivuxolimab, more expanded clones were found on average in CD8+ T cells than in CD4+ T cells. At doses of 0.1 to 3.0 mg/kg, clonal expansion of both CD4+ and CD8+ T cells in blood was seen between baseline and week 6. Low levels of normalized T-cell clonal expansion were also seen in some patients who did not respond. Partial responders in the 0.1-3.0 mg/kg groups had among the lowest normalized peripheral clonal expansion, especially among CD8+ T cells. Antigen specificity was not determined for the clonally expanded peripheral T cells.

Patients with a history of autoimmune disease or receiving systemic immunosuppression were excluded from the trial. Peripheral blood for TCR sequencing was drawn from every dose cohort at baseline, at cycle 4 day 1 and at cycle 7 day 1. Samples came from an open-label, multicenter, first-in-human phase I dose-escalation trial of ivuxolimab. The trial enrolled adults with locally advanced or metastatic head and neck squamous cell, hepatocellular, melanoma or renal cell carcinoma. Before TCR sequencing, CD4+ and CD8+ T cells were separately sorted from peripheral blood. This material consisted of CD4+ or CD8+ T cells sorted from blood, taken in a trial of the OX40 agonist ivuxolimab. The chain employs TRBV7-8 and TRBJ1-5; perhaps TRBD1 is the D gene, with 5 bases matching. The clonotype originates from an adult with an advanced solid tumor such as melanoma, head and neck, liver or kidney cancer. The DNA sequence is TGTGCCAGCAGCCACCGGGACGGCAATCAGCCCCAGCATTTT. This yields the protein CASSHRDGNQPQHF.